The 14 T cell receptor beta chains listed next were all sequenced from one sample in a study of cytomegalovirus exposure and HLA in healthy donors. Clones were read by immunoSEQ multiplex PCR, and TCRdb kept only the in-frame ones, dropping some. Seen here are 300,000 or so clones, 88% observed once, and the top ten hold around 0.88%. The sample was PBMCs. The receptor set was obtained from a man under 40 in good health and CMV-seronegative.

The rearrangement joins TRBV7-9 to TRBJ2-3, with TRBD1 identical over 10 bases. The CDR3 extends over 14 amino acids. With V trimmed by 6 bases and J by 5 bases, 5 bases remained unmatched. Germline-derived CDR1 and CDR2 are SEHNR and FQNEAQ (reference sequence). The CDR3 DNA reads as TGTGCCAGCAGTGAGGGACAGGGGAGAGATACGCAGTATTTT. It yields the protein CASSEGQGRDTQYF.

The V gene is TRBV6-5, the J gene TRBJ1-3; 9 bases map to TRBD1. Germline V gene data show CDR1 as MNHEY and CDR2 as SVGAGI. The CDR3 has 16 amino acids. V trimming: 0 bases; J trimming: 3 bases; junction bases outside the gene matches: 3. The CDR3 coding sequence is TGTGCCAGCAGTTACTCGGGACAGGGATTTGGAAACACCATATATTTT. Encoded protein: CASSYSGQGFGNTIYF.

The chain is built from TRBV7-9 and TRBJ2-4, with TRBD1 identical over 11 bases. This CDR3 comprises 19 residues. CDR1 SEHNR and CDR2 FQNEAQ come from the germline V gene (reference sequence). With 1 base clipped from V and 3 bases from J, the junction kept 11 bases outside the gene matches. CDR3 in amino acids: CASSLGGTGGKPSKNIQYF. The CDR3 DNA reads as TGTGCCAGCAGCTTAGGCGGGACAGGGGGTAAACCTAGCAAAAACATTCAGTACTTC.

This chain uses TRBV11-2 with TRBJ2-3, with D possibly TRBD2 on 6 matching bases. The CDR3 has 14 amino acids. V lost 6 bases and J 5 bases, leaving 15 bases between the germline ends. The germline gives CDR1 SGHAT, CDR2 FQNNGV. Here the CDR3 reads CASSSSGAIDTQYF. CDR3 nucleotides: TGTGCCAGCAGTTCCTCGGGAGCAATAGATACGCAGTATTTT.

The V gene is TRBV18, the J gene TRBJ1-1; D remains ambiguous. CDR1 is KGHSH, CDR2 LQKENI, per germline. This CDR3 has 14 amino acids. The V gene lost 5 bases and the J gene lost 0 bases, with 10 bases spanning the gap. CDR3 in amino acids: CASSDAGLNTEAFF. CDR3 DNA: TGTGCCAGCTCAGACGCAGGCCTGAACACTGAAGCTTTCTTT.

The gene calls are TRBV29-1 and TRBJ1-4; D is perhaps TRBD1 (5 bases). The CDR3 totals 13 residues. CDR1 and CDR2 from the germline V gene are SQVTM and ANQGSEA. Trimming pared 0 bases from V and 8 bases from J, leaving 10 bases between. In DNA form, the CDR3 reads TGCAGCGTTGAAGATCAGGGCCGAGAAAAACTGTTTTTT. It is translated as CSVEDQGREKLFF.

This chain connects TRBV27 to TRBJ2-2, with 14 bases that match TRBD2. CDR1 and CDR2 from the germline V gene are MNHEY and SMNVEV (reference sequence). Unmatched junction bases numbered 7, after V lost 5 bases and J lost 5 bases. This CDR3 comprises 17 residues. The CDR3 DNA reads TGTGCCAGCAGTACGAGACTAGCGGGGGGGTGGACCGGGGAGCTGTTTTTT. Amino acids: CASSTRLAGGWTGELFF.

The chain links TRBV6-1 to TRBJ1-2, with no clear D. V lost 8 bases and J 5 bases, leaving 6 bases between the germline ends. The CDR3 length is 10 residues. CDR1 MNHNS and CDR2 SASEGT come from the germline V gene. The CDR3 reads CASSDYGYTF. The CDR3 DNA sequence: TGTGCCAGCTCAGATTATGGCTACACCTTC.

The chain has TRBV19 and TRBJ2-7; 10 bases map to TRBD1. J was trimmed by 0 bases and V by 5 bases; bases with no gene match: 4. Germline V gives CDR1 LNHDA, CDR2 SQIVND (reference sequence). CDR3 size: 15 residues. The CDR3 region is CASSDRDRGSYEQYF. The CDR3 region has the DNA TGTGCCAGTAGTGACCGGGACAGGGGCTCCTACGAGCAGTACTTC.

This sequence joins TRBV25-1 and TRBJ2-2; maybe TRBD1 (5 bases). The length of the CDR3 is 16 residues. Trimming stripped 2 bases from V and 5 bases from J, with 15 bases between. The germline V gene encodes CDR1 MGHDK and CDR2 SYGVNS. The CDR3 nucleotides read TGTGCCAGCAGTGAAAAGGGCAGGGTTAATACCGGGGAGCTGTTTTTT. It yields the protein CASSEKGRVNTGELFF.

The CDR3 nucleotides read TGCGCCAGCAGCCAACCAAGGGCAGGGTTCTACGAGCAGTACTTC. Encoded protein: CASSQPRAGFYEQYF. The chain links TRBV4-1 to TRBJ2-7; perhaps TRBD1 as D (5 bases). Trimming took 2 bases from V and 3 from J, leaving 14 bases between them. Germline V gene lookup returns CDR1 MGHRA and CDR2 YSYEKL. This CDR3 has 15 amino acids.

The chain links TRBV30 to TRBJ1-5, with D uncertain. The CDR3 covers 13 residues. V was trimmed by 0 bases and J by 9 bases, leaving 12 bases between them. Germline V gene sequence: CDR1 GTSNPN, CDR2 SVGIG (reference sequence). This chain's CDR3 is CAWSVAQARPQHF. For the CDR3, the DNA is TGTGCCTGGAGTGTAGCTCAGGCGAGGCCCCAGCATTTT.

The chain links TRBV5-8 to TRBJ2-7; D uncertain. Germline V gene data show CDR1 as SGHTS and CDR2 as YDEGEE. Between the trimmed V and J ends, which lost 0 bases and 3 bases, there was a span of 13 bases. This CDR3 comprises 15 residues. CDR3: CASSLGSNRNYEQYF. For the CDR3, the DNA is TGTGCCAGCAGCTTGGGTTCTAACAGAAACTACGAGCAGTACTTC.

The V gene is TRBV5-1, the J gene TRBJ1-2; 9 positions agree with TRBD1. The V segment lost 4 bases and the J segment 2 bases; nucleotides outside the gene matches: 6. This CDR3 contains 15 residues. Per germline, CDR1 SGHRS and CDR2 YFSETQ. This CDR3 reads CASSIGTGKNYGYTF. In DNA, the CDR3 is TGCGCCAGCAGCATCGGGACAGGGAAGAACTATGGCTACACCTTC. The full variable domain, in which reference TRBV5-1 and TRBJ1-2 provide the parts outside the CDR3, is KAGVTQTPRYLIKTRGQQVTLSCSPISGHRSVSWYQQTPGQGLQFLFEYFSETQRNKGNFPGRFSGRQFSNSRSEMNVSTLELGDSALYLCASSIGTGKNYGYTFGSGTRLTVV.